These 15 T cell receptor beta chains were sequenced from one sample in a study of Ad26.COV2.S vaccination and SARS-CoV-2 variants. The sample's treatment: 19 received Ad26.COV2.S at low or high dose, single or two shots; about 5 received placebo; per-sample allocation not given. The samples date from day 63 after the first vaccine or placebo injection. Sequencing was performed with immunoSEQ multiplex PCR; in TCRdb, only in-frame clones are kept and a portion is missing. The sample lists 300,000 to 400,000 clones; more than 75% were seen once. The input for sequencing was peripheral blood, taken in a trial of Ad26.COV2.S vaccine versus placebo. The receptor source for this set is a person between 18 and 65 years old who received the Ad26.COV2.S COVID-19 vaccine or a placebo.

The V and J genes are TRBV4-1 and TRBJ2-7, with D perhaps matching TRBD1 (5 bases). Looked up from germline, CDR1 is MGHRA and CDR2 is YSYEKL. This CDR3 region has 14 residues. Trimming cost V 4 bases and J 2 bases, with 12 bases left between them. The CDR3: CASSPTATPYEQYF. DNA of the CDR3: TGCGCCAGCAGCCCGACAGCAACCCCCTACGAGCAGTACTTC.

A remark on this clone: This sample also contains other DNA sequences that code for the same CDR3. This sequence joins TRBV9 and TRBJ2-5, with 8 positions matching TRBD1. Germline assignment: CDR1 SGDLS and CDR2 YYNGEE. J gave up 5 bases and V 2 bases, and 8 bases lay outside the gene matches. The CDR3 runs to 15 residues. CDR3 DNA: TGTGCCAGCAGCGTTAGTGCAGGGGGCCAGGAGACCCAGTACTTC. It is translated as CASSVSAGGQETQYF.

V gene TRBV9 combines with J gene TRBJ2-7; the D is unclear. This CDR3 has 14 amino acids. The V end was cut by 4 bases, the J end by 6 bases, with 17 bases between. In germline, CDR1 is SGDLS, CDR2 YYNGEE. CDR3 nucleotides: TGTGCCAGCAGCCCGTCCCCACAGAATCCCGAGCAGTACTTC. It translates to CASSPSPQNPEQYF.

The V gene is TRBV10-3, the J gene TRBJ2-7; 7 nucleotides align to TRBD1. With V trimmed by 8 bases and J by 6 bases, 19 bases remained unmatched. In germline, CDR1 is ENHRY, CDR2 SYGVKD. The CDR3 is 16 amino acids. CDR3: CAISEDRTGAWGEQYF. For the CDR3, the DNA is TGTGCCATCTCTGAAGACAGAACAGGGGCCTGGGGCGAGCAGTACTTC.

V usage is TRBV4-3 and J usage is TRBJ2-1, with TRBD1 as a possible D gene (6 bases). The CDR3 is 14 amino acids. The V and J ends lost 9 bases and 4 bases respectively, with 16 bases between them. The germline V gene has CDR1 LGHNA and CDR2 YSLEER. This chain's CDR3 is CASSRDTVYNEQFF. The CDR3 bases are TGCGCCAGTTCCCGGGACACAGTGTACAATGAGCAGTTCTTC.

V gene TRBV13 combines with J gene TRBJ2-3; 9 nucleotides align to TRBD1. The CDR3 sequence is 16 residues long. CDR1 is PRHDT, CDR2 FYEKMQ, per germline (reference sequence). Losses at the gene ends were 0 bases for V and 2 bases for J; bases not matched to a gene: 3. The CDR3 nucleotides read TGTGCCAGCAGCTTAGGGGGGGACAGGGTCACAGATACGCAGTATTTT. This translates into CASSLGGDRVTDTQYF.

V and J are TRBV4-3 and TRBJ2-2, with 7 bases fitting TRBD1. The trim removed 0 bases at V and 0 bases at J, leaving 7 bases unmatched. The CDR3 loop spans 18 amino acids. Germline loops: CDR1 LGHNA, CDR2 YSLEER. The CDR3 here is CASSQDWGQITNTGELFF. CDR3 in DNA: TGCGCCAGCAGCCAAGATTGGGGACAGATTACGAACACCGGGGAGCTGTTTTTT.

This clone was observed a handful of times. The chain carries TRBV2 and TRBJ2-1; no definite D call. The germline V gene encodes CDR1 SNHLY and CDR2 FYNNEI. The CDR3 loop spans 14 amino acids. The germline V and J ends were trimmed by 3 bases and 12 bases, with 18 bases remaining between them. CDR3 in DNA: TGTGCCAGCAGTGATGACGACGTTGGAAGGAGGCAGTTCTTC. Translating gives CASSDDDVGRRQFF.

This clone has only one observation. The chain couples TRBV6-4 to TRBJ1-5, with 9 nucleotides matching TRBD1. The germline V gene has CDR1 MRHNA and CDR2 SNTAGT. Trimming removed 2 bases from V and 2 bases from J; junction bases left unmatched: 16. The CDR3 is made up of 20 amino acids. The CDR3 region has the DNA TGTGCCAGCAGTGACCCCAAACGACAGGGGGGGGTTTTGGGCAATCAGCCCCAGCATTTT. Its translation: CASSDPKRQGGVLGNQPQHF.

The chain links TRBV7-9 to TRBJ1-5; TRBD1 is a possible D gene (6 bases). Germline CDR1 is SEHNR and CDR2 is FQNEAQ (reference sequence). Trimming removed 5 bases at V and 7 bases at J, with 12 bases between. The CDR3 extends over 13 amino acids. The chain's CDR3 is CASSHERGQPQHF. The CDR3 region has the DNA TGTGCCAGCAGCCACGAAAGGGGGCAGCCCCAGCATTTT.

This chain joins TRBV7-2 and TRBJ1-6; D not resolved. CDR1 is SGHTA and CDR2 is FQGNSA in the germline V gene. V lost 6 bases to trimming and J lost 10 bases, with 16 bases between them. CDR3 length: 14 residues. CDR3 bases: TGTGCCAGCAGTCCCGACGGAAGCCTATCACCCCTCCACTTT. Amino acid sequence: CASSPDGSLSPLHF.

The genes are TRBV6-5 and TRBJ2-1; D ambiguous. Deletions cut 10 bases from V and 0 bases from J, with 10 bases between. This CDR3 is built from 13 residues. CDR1 MNHEY and CDR2 SVGAGI come from the germline V gene. The CDR3 coding sequence is TGTGCCACCGAAGCGAGCTCCTACAATGAGCAGTTCTTC. Protein sequence: CATEASSYNEQFF.

The chain joins TRBV4-3 to TRBJ2-7; 8 bases match TRBD2. With V trimmed by 2 bases and J by 3 bases, 6 bases remained unmatched. Germline V gives CDR1 LGHNA, CDR2 YSLEER. The CDR3 is made up of 15 amino acids. The CDR3 sequence: CASSQNGGENYEQYF. CDR3 coding DNA: TGCGCCAGCAGCCAAAACGGGGGGGAGAACTACGAGCAGTACTTC.

The J gene is TRBJ1-5, the V gene TRBV5-1; tentatively, D is TRBD1 (5 bases). Trimming took 8 bases from V and 4 from J, leaving 19 bases between them. CDR1 SGHRS and CDR2 YFSETQ come from the germline V gene. CDR3 length: 15 amino acids. The CDR3 DNA is TGCGCCAGTCACCCGGGGGACCTACCGAATCAGCCCCAGCATTTT. It encodes CASHPGDLPNQPQHF.

The chain has TRBV30 and TRBJ2-1, with TRBD2 as a possible D gene (6 bases). V lost 3 bases to trimming and J lost 7 bases, with 16 bases between them. Looked up from germline, CDR1 is GTSNPN and CDR2 is SVGIG (reference sequence). This CDR3 spans 14 amino acids. CDR3 DNA: TGTGCCTGGAGACTCCGGGACTCCAGGAATGAGCAGTTCTTC. Translated: CAWRLRDSRNEQFF.